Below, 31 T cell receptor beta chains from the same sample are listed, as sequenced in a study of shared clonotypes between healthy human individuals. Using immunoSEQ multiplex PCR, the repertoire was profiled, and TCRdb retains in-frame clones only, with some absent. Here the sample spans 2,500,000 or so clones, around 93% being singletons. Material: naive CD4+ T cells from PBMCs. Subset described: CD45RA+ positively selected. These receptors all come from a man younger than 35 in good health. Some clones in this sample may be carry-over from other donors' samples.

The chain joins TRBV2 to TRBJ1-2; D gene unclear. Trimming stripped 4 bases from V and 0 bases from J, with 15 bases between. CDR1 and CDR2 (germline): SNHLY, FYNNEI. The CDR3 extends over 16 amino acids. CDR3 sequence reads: CASSVSVYAANYGYTF. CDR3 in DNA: TGTGCCAGCAGTGTGAGTGTCTACGCAGCTAACTATGGCTACACCTTC.

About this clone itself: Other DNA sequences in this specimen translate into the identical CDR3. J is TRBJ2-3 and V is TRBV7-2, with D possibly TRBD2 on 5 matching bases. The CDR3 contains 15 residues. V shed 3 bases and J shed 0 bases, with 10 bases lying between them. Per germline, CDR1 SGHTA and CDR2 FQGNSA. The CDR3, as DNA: TGTGCCAGCAGCTTGTCGAGCGGTAGCACAGATACGCAGTATTTT. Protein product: CASSLSSGSTDTQYF.

The CDR3 loop is CASSVGQKNTEAFF. CDR3 DNA: TGTGCCAGCAGCGTCGGACAGAAGAACACTGAAGCTTTCTTT. The chain is built from TRBV11-2 and TRBJ1-1, with D possibly TRBD1 on 6 matching bases. V lost 5 bases and J lost 1, with 11 bases in between. Germline V gene data show CDR1 as SGHAT and CDR2 as FQNNGV. CDR3 length: 14 residues.

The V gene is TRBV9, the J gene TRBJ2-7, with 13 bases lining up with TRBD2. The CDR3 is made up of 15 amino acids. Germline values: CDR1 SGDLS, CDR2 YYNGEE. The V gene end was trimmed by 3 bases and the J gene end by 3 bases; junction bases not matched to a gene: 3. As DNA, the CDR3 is TGTGCCAGCAGCGCGGGACTAGCGGGGCTCTACGAGCAGTACTTC. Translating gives CASSAGLAGLYEQYF.

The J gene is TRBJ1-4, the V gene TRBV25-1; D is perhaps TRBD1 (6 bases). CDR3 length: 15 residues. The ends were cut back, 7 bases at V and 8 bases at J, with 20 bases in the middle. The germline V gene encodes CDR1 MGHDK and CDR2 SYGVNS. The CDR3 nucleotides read TGTGCCAGCACTCGTGGGGGGGCGGTAGGCGAAAAACTGTTTTTT. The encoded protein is CASTRGGAVGEKLFF.

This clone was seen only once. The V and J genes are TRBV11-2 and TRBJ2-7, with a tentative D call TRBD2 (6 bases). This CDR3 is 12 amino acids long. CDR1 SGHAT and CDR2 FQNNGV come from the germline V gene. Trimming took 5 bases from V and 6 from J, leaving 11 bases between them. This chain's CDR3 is CASSPRGTEQYF. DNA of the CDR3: TGTGCCAGCAGCCCACGGGGGACCGAGCAGTACTTC.

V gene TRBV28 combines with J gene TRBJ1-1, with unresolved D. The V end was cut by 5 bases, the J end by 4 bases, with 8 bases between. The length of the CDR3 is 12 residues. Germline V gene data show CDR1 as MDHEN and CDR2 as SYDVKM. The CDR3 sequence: CASSNTVTEAFF. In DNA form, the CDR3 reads TGTGCCAGCAGTAACACCGTCACTGAAGCTTTCTTT.

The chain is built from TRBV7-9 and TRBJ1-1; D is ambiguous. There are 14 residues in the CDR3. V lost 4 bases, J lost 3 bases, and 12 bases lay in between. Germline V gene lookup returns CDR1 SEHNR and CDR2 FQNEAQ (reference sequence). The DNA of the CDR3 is TGTGCCAGCAGCTCGCGGGCCTCGGACACTGAAGCTTTCTTT. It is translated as CASSSRASDTEAFF. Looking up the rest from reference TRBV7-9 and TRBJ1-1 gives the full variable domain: DTGVSQNPRHKITKRGQNVTFRCDPISEHNRLYWYRQTLGQGPEFLTYFQNEAQLEKSRLLSDRFSAERPKGSFSTLEIQRTEQGDSAMYLCASSSRASDTEAFFGQGTRLTVV.

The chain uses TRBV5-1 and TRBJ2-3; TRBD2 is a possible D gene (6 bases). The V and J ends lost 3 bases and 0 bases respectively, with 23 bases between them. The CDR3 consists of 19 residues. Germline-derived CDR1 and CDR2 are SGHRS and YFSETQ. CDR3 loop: CASSSRPAGEVVSTDTQYF. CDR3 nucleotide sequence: TGCGCCAGCAGCTCAAGGCCAGCGGGCGAGGTGGTTAGCACAGATACGCAGTATTTT. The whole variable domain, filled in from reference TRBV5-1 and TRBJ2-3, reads KAGVTQTPRYLIKTRGQQVTLSCSPISGHRSVSWYQQTPGQGLQFLFEYFSETQRNKGNFPGRFSGRQFSNSRSEMNVSTLELGDSALYLCASSSRPAGEVVSTDTQYFGPGTRLTVL.

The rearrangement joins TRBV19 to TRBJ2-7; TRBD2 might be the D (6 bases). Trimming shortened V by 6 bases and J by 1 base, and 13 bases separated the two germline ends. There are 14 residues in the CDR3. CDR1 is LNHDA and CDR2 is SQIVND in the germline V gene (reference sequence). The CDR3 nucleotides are TGTGCCAGTAGCATTAGCCTAGCGTCCTACGAGCAGTACTTC. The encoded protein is CASSISLASYEQYF. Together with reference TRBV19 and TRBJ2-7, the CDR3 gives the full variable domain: DGGITQSPKYLFRKEGQNVTLSCEQNLNHDAMYWYRQDPGQGLRLIYYSQIVNDFQKGDIAEGYSVSREKKESFPLTVTSAQKNPTAFYLCASSISLASYEQYFGPGTRLTVT.

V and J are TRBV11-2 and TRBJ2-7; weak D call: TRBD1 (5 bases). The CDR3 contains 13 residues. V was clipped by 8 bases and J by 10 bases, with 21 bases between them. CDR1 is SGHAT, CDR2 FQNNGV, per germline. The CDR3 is CASRFRADAGQYF. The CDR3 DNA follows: TGTGCCAGCCGGTTCAGGGCCGACGCAGGACAGTACTTC. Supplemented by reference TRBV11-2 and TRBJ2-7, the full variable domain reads EAGVAQSPRYKIIEKRQSVAFWCNPISGHATLYWYQQILGQGPKLLIQFQNNGVVDDSQLPKDRFSAERLKGVDSTLKIQPAKLEDSAVYLCASRFRADAGQYFGPGTRLTVT.

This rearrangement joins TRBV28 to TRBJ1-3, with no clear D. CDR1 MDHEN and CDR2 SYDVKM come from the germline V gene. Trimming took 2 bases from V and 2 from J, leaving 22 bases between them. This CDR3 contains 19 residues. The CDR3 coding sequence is TGTGCCAGCAGTTTACCGCCTGGTGCGAGCGTAGGGCCTGGAAACACCATATATTTT. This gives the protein CASSLPPGASVGPGNTIYF. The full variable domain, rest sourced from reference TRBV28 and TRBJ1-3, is DVKVTQSSRYLVKRTGEKVFLECVQDMDHENMFWYRQDPGLGLRLIYFSYDVKMKEKGDIPEGYSVSREKKERFSLILESASTNQTSMYLCASSLPPGASVGPGNTIYFGEGSWLTVV.

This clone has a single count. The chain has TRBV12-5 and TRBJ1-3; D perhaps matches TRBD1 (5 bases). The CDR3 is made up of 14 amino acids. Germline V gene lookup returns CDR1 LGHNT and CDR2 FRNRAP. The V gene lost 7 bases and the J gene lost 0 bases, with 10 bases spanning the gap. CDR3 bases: TGTGCTAGTGCCCTTACAGGCTCTGGAAACACCATATATTTT. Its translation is CASALTGSGNTIYF.

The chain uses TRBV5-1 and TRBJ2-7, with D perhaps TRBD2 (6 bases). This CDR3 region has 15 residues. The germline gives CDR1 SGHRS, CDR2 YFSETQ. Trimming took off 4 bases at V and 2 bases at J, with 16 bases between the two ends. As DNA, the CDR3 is TGCGCCAGCAGCACCGCGGGGCAGGGAACCTACGAGCAGTACTTC. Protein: CASSTAGQGTYEQYF. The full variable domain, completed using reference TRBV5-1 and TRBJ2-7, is KAGVTQTPRYLIKTRGQQVTLSCSPISGHRSVSWYQQTPGQGLQFLFEYFSETQRNKGNFPGRFSGRQFSNSRSEMNVSTLELGDSALYLCASSTAGQGTYEQYFGPGTRLTVT.

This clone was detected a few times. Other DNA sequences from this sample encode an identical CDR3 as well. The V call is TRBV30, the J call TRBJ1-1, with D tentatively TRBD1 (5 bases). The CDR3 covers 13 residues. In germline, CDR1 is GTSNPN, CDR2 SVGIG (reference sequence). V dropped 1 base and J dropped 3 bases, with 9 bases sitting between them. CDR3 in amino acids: CAWSGGEDTEAFF. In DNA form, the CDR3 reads TGTGCCTGGAGTGGGGGGGAAGACACTGAAGCTTTCTTT.

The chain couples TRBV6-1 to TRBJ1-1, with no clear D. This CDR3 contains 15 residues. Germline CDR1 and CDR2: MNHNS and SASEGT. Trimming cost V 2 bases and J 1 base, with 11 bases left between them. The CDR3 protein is CASSERRDENTEAFF. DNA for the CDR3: TGTGCCAGCAGTGAAAGAAGGGATGAGAACACTGAAGCTTTCTTT.

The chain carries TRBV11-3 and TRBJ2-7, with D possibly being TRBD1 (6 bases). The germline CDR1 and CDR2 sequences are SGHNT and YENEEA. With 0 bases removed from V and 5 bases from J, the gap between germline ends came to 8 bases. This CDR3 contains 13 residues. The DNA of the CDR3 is TGTGCCAGCAGCTTAGAGTACAGGGACGAGCAGTACTTC. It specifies CASSLEYRDEQYF.

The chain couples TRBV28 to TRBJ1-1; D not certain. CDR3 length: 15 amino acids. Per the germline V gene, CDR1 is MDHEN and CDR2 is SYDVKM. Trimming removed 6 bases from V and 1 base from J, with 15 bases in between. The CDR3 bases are TGTGCCAGCAGCCCGCAACGGGCGCCGAACACTGAAGCTTTCTTT. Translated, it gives CASSPQRAPNTEAFF.

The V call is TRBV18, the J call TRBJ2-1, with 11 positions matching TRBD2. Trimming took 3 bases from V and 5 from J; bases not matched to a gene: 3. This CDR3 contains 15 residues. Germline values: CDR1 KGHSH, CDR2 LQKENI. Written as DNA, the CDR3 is TGTGCCAGCTCACCTTCTAGCGGGAGGAACAATGAGCAGTTCTTC. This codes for CASSPSSGRNNEQFF.

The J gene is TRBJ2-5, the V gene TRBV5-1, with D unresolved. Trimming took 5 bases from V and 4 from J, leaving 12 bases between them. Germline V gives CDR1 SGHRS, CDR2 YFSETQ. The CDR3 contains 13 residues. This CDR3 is CASSWSPGETQYF. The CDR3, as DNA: TGCGCCAGCAGTTGGTCCCCGGGAGAGACCCAGTACTTC.

The CDR3 is CSVSRVRGNGYTF. CDR3 in DNA: TGCAGCGTTTCCCGAGTGCGGGGAAATGGCTACACCTTC. The V gene is TRBV29-1, the J gene TRBJ1-2, with unresolved D. This CDR3 has 13 amino acids. Germline V lookup: CDR1 SQVTM, CDR2 ANQGSEA. The germline V and J ends were trimmed by 5 bases and 6 bases, with 16 bases remaining between them.

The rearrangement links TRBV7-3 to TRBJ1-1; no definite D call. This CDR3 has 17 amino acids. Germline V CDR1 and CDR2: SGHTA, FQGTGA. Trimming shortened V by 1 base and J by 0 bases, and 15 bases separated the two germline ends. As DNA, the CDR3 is TGTGCCAGCAGCTTAATACCGCCGAATCTTATGAACACTGAAGCTTTCTTT. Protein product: CASSLIPPNLMNTEAFF.

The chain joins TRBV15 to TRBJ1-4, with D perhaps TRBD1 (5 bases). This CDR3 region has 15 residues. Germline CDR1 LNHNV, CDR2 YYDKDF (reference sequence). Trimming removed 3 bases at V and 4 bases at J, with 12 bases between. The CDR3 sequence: CATSRTVNINEKLFF. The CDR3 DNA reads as TGTGCCACCAGCAGGACAGTTAACATTAATGAAAAACTGTTTTTT.

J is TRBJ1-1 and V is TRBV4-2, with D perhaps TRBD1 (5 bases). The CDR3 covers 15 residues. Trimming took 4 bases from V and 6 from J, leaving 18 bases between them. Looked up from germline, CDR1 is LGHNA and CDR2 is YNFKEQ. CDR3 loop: CASSREQPGGAEAFF. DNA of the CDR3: TGTGCCAGCAGCCGCGAACAGCCCGGAGGGGCTGAAGCTTTCTTT.

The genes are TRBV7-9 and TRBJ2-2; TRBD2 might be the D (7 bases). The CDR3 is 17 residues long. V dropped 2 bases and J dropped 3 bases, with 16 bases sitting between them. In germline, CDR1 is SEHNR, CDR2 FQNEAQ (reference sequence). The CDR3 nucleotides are TGTGCCAGCAGCTTACCCCCTGGAGGGGGGGACACCGGGGAGCTGTTTTTT. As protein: CASSLPPGGGDTGELFF.

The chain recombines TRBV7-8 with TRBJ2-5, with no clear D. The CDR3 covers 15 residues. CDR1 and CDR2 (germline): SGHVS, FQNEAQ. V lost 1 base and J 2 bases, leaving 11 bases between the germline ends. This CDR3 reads CASSLDEAHQETQYF. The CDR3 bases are TGTGCCAGCAGCTTAGATGAGGCGCATCAAGAGACCCAGTACTTC. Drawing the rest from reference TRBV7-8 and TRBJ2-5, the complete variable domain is GAGVSQSPRYKVAKRGQDVALRCDPISGHVSLFWYQQALGQGPEFLTYFQNEAQLDKSGLPSDRFFAERPEGSVSTLKIQRTQQEDSAVYLCASSLDEAHQETQYFGPGTRLLVL.

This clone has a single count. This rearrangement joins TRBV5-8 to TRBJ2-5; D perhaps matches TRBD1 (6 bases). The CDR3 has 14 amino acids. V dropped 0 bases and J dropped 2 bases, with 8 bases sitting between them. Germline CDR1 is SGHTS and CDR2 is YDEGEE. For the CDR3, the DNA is TGTGCCAGCAGCTTGGATACAGGGCAAGAGACCCAGTACTTC. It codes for CASSLDTGQETQYF. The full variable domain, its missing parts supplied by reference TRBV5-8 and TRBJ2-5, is EAGVTQSPTHLIKTRGQQATLRCSPISGHTSVYWYQQALGLGLQFLLWYDEGEERNRGNFPPRFSGRQFPNYSSELNVNALELEDSALYLCASSLDTGQETQYFGPGTRLLVL.

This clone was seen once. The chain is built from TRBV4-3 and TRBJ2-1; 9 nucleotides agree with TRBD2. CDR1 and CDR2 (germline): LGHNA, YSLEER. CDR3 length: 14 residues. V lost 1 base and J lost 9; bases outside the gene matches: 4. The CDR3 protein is CASSQGPRGGEQFF. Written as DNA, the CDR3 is TGCGCCAGCAGCCAAGGGCCGCGGGGGGGTGAGCAGTTCTTC.

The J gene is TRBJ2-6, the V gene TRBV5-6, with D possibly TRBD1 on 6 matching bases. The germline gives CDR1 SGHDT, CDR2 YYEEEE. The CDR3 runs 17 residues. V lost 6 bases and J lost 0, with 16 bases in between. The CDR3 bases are TGTGCCAGCACCCCTGGACAGATAAACTCTGGGGCCAACGTCCTGACTTTC. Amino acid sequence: CASTPGQINSGANVLTF.

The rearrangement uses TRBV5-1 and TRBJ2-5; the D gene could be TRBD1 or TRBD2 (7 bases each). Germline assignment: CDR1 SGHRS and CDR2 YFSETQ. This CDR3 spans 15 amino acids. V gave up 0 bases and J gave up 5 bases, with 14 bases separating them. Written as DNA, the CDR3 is TGCGCCAGCAGCTTGGCCGGGACAGCGGGGGAGACCCAGTACTTC. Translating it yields CASSLAGTAGETQYF.

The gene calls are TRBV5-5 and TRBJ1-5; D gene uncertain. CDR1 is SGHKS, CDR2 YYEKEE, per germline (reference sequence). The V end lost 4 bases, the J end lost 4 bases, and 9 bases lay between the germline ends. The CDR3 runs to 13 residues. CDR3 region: CASSTQGNQPQHF. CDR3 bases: TGTGCCAGCAGCACTCAAGGGAATCAGCCCCAGCATTTT.